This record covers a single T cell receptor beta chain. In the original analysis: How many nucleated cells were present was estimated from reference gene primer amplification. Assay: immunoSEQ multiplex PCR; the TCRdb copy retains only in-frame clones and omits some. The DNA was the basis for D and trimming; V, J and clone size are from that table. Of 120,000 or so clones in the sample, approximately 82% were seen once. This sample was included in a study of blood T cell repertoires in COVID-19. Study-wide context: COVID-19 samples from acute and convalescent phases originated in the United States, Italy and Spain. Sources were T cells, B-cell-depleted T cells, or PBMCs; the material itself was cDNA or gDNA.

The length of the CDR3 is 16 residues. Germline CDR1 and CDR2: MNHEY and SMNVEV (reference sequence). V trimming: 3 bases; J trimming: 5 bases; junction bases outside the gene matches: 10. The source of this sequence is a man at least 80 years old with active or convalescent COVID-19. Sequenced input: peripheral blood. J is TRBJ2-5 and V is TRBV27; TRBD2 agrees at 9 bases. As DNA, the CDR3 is TGTGCCAGCAGTTTGGAGGCGGGGGGGCTTGGGGAGACCCAGTACTTC. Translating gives CASSLEAGGLGETQYF.